Following are 30 T cell receptor beta chains from one sample sequenced in a study of shared clonotypes between healthy human individuals. Only in-frame clones appear in the TCRdb table, and some are missing; sequencing was by immunoSEQ multiplex PCR. The sample includes roughly 2.6 million clones, around nine tenths of them seen just once. Material: naive CD4+ T cells sorted from blood. Stated subset: CD45RA+ positively selected. The receptors derive from a man aged 18 to 29 in good health.

In DNA, the CDR3 is TGTGCCAGCAGTGAAATAGGTCAGGGGGCGGACACTGAAGCTTTCTTT. Amino acid sequence: CASSEIGQGADTEAFF. The chain has TRBV6-1 and TRBJ1-1; TRBD1 matches at 8 bases. The germline V gene has CDR1 MNHNS and CDR2 SASEGT. Unmatched junction bases numbered 8, after V lost 2 bases and J lost 3 bases. This CDR3 region has 16 residues.

The chain uses TRBV19 and TRBJ1-6, with D maybe TRBD1 (5 bases). Germline loops: CDR1 LNHDA, CDR2 SQIVND (reference sequence). The length of the CDR3 is 13 residues. V was trimmed by 6 bases and J by 9 bases, leaving 12 bases between them. Here the CDR3 reads CASSRGGSSPLHF. CDR3 nucleotides: TGTGCCAGTAGCCGGGGCGGCAGTTCACCCCTCCACTTT.

V gene TRBV7-9 combines with J gene TRBJ1-1; D not certain. This CDR3 is 16 amino acids long. The ends were cut back, 3 bases at V and 3 bases at J, with 17 bases in the middle. Germline V gene data show CDR1 as SEHNR and CDR2 as FQNEAQ (reference sequence). The CDR3 coding sequence is TGTGCCAGCAGCTTTTCGTTTTCGCTAGGTTACACTGAAGCTTTCTTT. It specifies CASSFSFSLGYTEAFF. Combining the CDR3 with reference TRBV7-9 and TRBJ1-1 gives the whole variable domain DTGVSQNPRHKITKRGQNVTFRCDPISEHNRLYWYRQTLGQGPEFLTYFQNEAQLEKSRLLSDRFSAERPKGSFSTLEIQRTEQGDSAMYLCASSFSFSLGYTEAFFGQGTRLTVV.

The chain joins TRBV5-6 to TRBJ1-4; D is perhaps TRBD1 (5 bases). The CDR3 spans 14 residues. Trimming removed 1 base from V and 10 bases from J, with 14 bases in between. Per germline, CDR1 SGHDT and CDR2 YYEEEE. The CDR3 sequence: CASSLSGGEGKLFF. The CDR3 DNA follows: TGTGCCAGCAGCTTGTCGGGAGGGGAAGGAAAACTGTTTTTT.

The chain links TRBV5-1 to TRBJ1-6, with 7 nucleotides matching TRBD1. In germline, CDR1 is SGHRS, CDR2 YFSETQ. The length of the CDR3 is 15 residues. Unmatched junction bases numbered 8, after V lost 4 bases and J lost 7 bases. CDR3 DNA: TGCGCCAGCAGCCCCGTCCCGGGACAGAATTCACCCCTCCACTTT. It specifies CASSPVPGQNSPLHF.

Comments on this clone: Other DNA sequences in this sample translate to the same CDR3. This sequence joins TRBV7-2 and TRBJ2-5; TRBD2 matches 8 bases. Trimming took 1 base from V and 1 from J; bases not matched to a gene: 5. The CDR3 consists of 16 residues. Germline values: CDR1 SGHTA, CDR2 FQGNSA. CDR3 in amino acids: CASSLGGLAGQETQYF. DNA for the CDR3: TGTGCCAGCAGCTTAGGAGGACTAGCTGGCCAAGAGACCCAGTACTTC.

The rearrangement joins TRBV9 to TRBJ2-3; no firm D call. Germline values: CDR1 SGDLS, CDR2 YYNGEE. V dropped 0 bases and J dropped 2 bases, with 10 bases sitting between them. The length of the CDR3 is 15 residues. CDR3 DNA: TGTGCCAGCAGCGTAGGGATGGTAACCACAGATACGCAGTATTTT. Its protein is CASSVGMVTTDTQYF. Filled out from reference TRBV9 and TRBJ2-3, the complete variable domain reads DSGVTQTPKHLITATGQRVTLRCSPRSGDLSVYWYQQSLDQGLQFLIQYYNGEERAKGNILERFSAQQFPDLHSELNLSSLELGDSALYFCASSVGMVTTDTQYFGPGTRLTVL.

The V call is TRBV6-1, the J call TRBJ2-1; 9 positions agree with TRBD1. Germline assignment: CDR1 MNHNS and CDR2 SASEGT. This CDR3 is built from 15 residues. J lost 6 bases, V lost 2 bases, and 5 bases had no gene match. CDR3: CASSEQGQGFNEQFF. CDR3 coding DNA: TGTGCCAGCAGTGAACAAGGACAGGGGTTCAATGAGCAGTTCTTC.

As for this clone: The sample carries other DNA sequences with the same CDR3. The rearrangement joins TRBV7-2 to TRBJ1-2; no firm D call. Germline values: CDR1 SGHTA, CDR2 FQGNSA. Between the trimmed V and J ends, which lost 5 bases and 2 bases, there was a span of 6 bases. The CDR3 length is 12 residues. CDR3 coding DNA: TGTGCCAGCAGCGCGAGGAACTATGGCTACACCTTC. Its translation: CASSARNYGYTF. Full variable domain (remainder filled in from reference TRBV7-2 and TRBJ1-2): GAGVSQSPSNKVTEKGKDVELRCDPISGHTALYWYRQSLGQGLEFLIYFQGNSAPDKSGLPSDRFSAERTGGSVSTLTIQRTQQEDSAVYLCASSARNYGYTFGSGTRLTVV.

This clone showed up just once. The chain combines TRBV5-1 with TRBJ2-7, with TRBD2 identical over 13 bases. The length of the CDR3 is 15 residues. CDR1 and CDR2 (germline): SGHRS, YFSETQ. Losses at the gene ends were 3 bases for V and 7 bases for J; bases not matched to a gene: 7. CDR3 in amino acids: CASSSGTSGMREQYF. For the CDR3, the DNA is TGCGCCAGCAGCTCTGGGACTAGCGGGATGAGGGAGCAGTACTTC.

The rearrangement joins TRBV18 to TRBJ1-2, with D hard to call. The CDR3 extends over 13 amino acids. V was trimmed by 3 bases and J by 4 bases, leaving 9 bases between them. The germline gives CDR1 KGHSH, CDR2 LQKENI. CDR3 DNA sequence: TGTGCCAGCTCACCGGGATTCCCCTATGGCTACACCTTC. This encodes CASSPGFPYGYTF.

V and J are TRBV4-3 and TRBJ2-7; the D call may be TRBD1 or TRBD2 (5 bases each). The CDR3 spans 13 residues. V shed 0 bases and J shed 6 bases, with 9 bases lying between them. Germline lookup yields CDR1 LGHNA and CDR2 YSLEER. The DNA of the CDR3 is TGCGCCAGCAGCCAAGATTGGGGGATCGAGCAGTACTTC. Translated: CASSQDWGIEQYF.

This clone was seen a single time. The chain uses TRBV6-5 and TRBJ1-1; 7 bases fit TRBD1. The junction had 6 bases not matched to a gene; V was cut back by 4 bases and J by 1 base. Per the germline V gene, CDR1 is MNHEY and CDR2 is SVGAGI. The CDR3 is 15 amino acids. The chain's CDR3 is CASSSGTVPNTEAFF. The CDR3 coding sequence is TGTGCCAGCAGTTCCGGGACAGTCCCGAACACTGAAGCTTTCTTT.

The chain combines TRBV12-5 with TRBJ2-5, with 7 bases fitting TRBD1. With V trimmed by 1 base and J by 7 bases, 15 bases remained unmatched. The CDR3 has 17 amino acids. The germline V gene encodes CDR1 LGHNT and CDR2 FRNRAP. CDR3 DNA: TGTGCTAGTGGTTTGGGACGCGCATGGGACAGCCGCGGGACCCAGTACTTC. Amino acid sequence: CASGLGRAWDSRGTQYF.

As DNA, the CDR3 is TGTGCCAGCAGCGTGGGGGGGCGGCGATCTGGGGCAGATACGCAGTATTTT. Residues: CASSVGGRRSGADTQYF. The gene calls are TRBV5-4 and TRBJ2-3, with a weak D call TRBD2 (7 bases). This CDR3 is 17 amino acids long. Germline V CDR1 and CDR2: SGHNT, YYREEE (reference sequence). Trimming took 4 bases from V and 4 from J, leaving 22 bases between them.

This clone has just one count. This chain links TRBV9 with TRBJ1-2; D is uncertain. Germline V gene data show CDR1 as SGDLS and CDR2 as YYNGEE. This CDR3 region has 14 residues. Trimming took 0 bases from V and 4 from J, leaving 10 bases between them. The CDR3 DNA reads TGTGCCAGCAGCGTAGGAACCATGACCTATGGCTACACCTTC. It translates to CASSVGTMTYGYTF.

The CDR3 sequence: CASSAPGTRLSSYGYTF. For the CDR3, the DNA is TGTGCCAGTAGCGCCCCGGGGACCAGACTATCGAGCTATGGCTACACCTTC. V and J are TRBV19 and TRBJ1-2; a possible D gene is TRBD1 (5 bases). V gave up 6 bases and J gave up 4 bases, with 24 bases separating them. The CDR3 consists of 17 residues. Germline loops: CDR1 LNHDA, CDR2 SQIVND (reference sequence).

The gene calls are TRBV11-2 and TRBJ1-1, with TRBD1 as a possible D gene (5 bases). The CDR3 sequence is 15 residues long. CDR1 is SGHAT, CDR2 FQNNGV, per germline. Trimming took 1 base from V and 1 from J, leaving 10 bases between them. The CDR3: CASSLGLGENTEAFF. As DNA, the CDR3 is TGTGCCAGCAGCTTAGGCTTAGGGGAGAACACTGAAGCTTTCTTT. Looking up the rest from reference TRBV11-2 and TRBJ1-1 gives the full variable domain: EAGVAQSPRYKIIEKRQSVAFWCNPISGHATLYWYQQILGQGPKLLIQFQNNGVVDDSQLPKDRFSAERLKGVDSTLKIQPAKLEDSAVYLCASSLGLGENTEAFFGQGTRLTVV.

The V gene is TRBV30, the J gene TRBJ1-2, with D possibly matching TRBD1 (6 bases). The CDR3 contains 12 residues. In germline, CDR1 is GTSNPN, CDR2 SVGIG (reference sequence). The ends were cut back, 2 bases at V and 7 bases at J, with 11 bases in the middle. The CDR3 here is CAWSSKGGGYTF. DNA for the CDR3: TGTGCCTGGAGTAGTAAGGGGGGTGGCTACACCTTC.

This clone was recorded only once. The chain joins TRBV7-9 to TRBJ2-1, with D perhaps matching TRBD2 (6 bases). This CDR3 contains 13 residues. CDR1 is SEHNR, CDR2 FQNEAQ, per germline (reference sequence). V was trimmed by 4 bases and J by 9 bases, leaving 13 bases between them. This CDR3 is CASSSRERGEQFF. The CDR3, as DNA: TGTGCCAGCAGCTCTCGGGAGAGGGGTGAGCAGTTCTTC.

This chain uses TRBV12-5 with TRBJ2-3; D could derive from TRBD1 or TRBD2 (5 bases each). The length of the CDR3 is 13 residues. Germline-derived CDR1 and CDR2 are LGHNT and FRNRAP. The V end was cut by 8 bases, the J end by 2 bases, with 11 bases between. The CDR3, as DNA: TGTGCTAGTCCCCGAGGGGCCACAGATACGCAGTATTTT. It specifies CASPRGATDTQYF.

The chain combines TRBV5-8 with TRBJ2-7; 11 bases fit TRBD2. The J segment lost 4 bases and the V segment lost 3 bases, leaving 6 bases of the junction unmatched. Germline assignment: CDR1 SGHTS and CDR2 YDEGEE. This CDR3 is built from 15 residues. DNA for the CDR3: TGTGCCAGCAGCTCCCCGGGACTAGCGGAGTACGAGCAGTACTTC. It yields the protein CASSSPGLAEYEQYF.

This chain joins TRBV7-2 and TRBJ2-2; TRBD2 is a possible D gene (5 bases). Germline lookup yields CDR1 SGHTA and CDR2 FQGNSA. The CDR3 consists of 14 residues. The V gene lost 4 bases and the J gene lost 4 bases, with 10 bases spanning the gap. Here the CDR3 reads CASSSLTSTGELFF. The CDR3 region has the DNA TGTGCCAGCAGCTCTCTAACTAGCACCGGGGAGCTGTTTTTT. Full variable domain (remainder filled in from reference TRBV7-2 and TRBJ2-2): GAGVSQSPSNKVTEKGKDVELRCDPISGHTALYWYRQSLGQGLEFLIYFQGNSAPDKSGLPSDRFSAERTGGSVSTLTIQRTQQEDSAVYLCASSSLTSTGELFFGEGSRLTVL.

V gene TRBV28 combines with J gene TRBJ1-5; D unclear. The V end lost 8 bases, the J end lost 5 bases, and 19 bases lay between the germline ends. Germline CDR1 is MDHEN and CDR2 is SYDVKM. The CDR3 is 15 amino acids. CDR3 nucleotide sequence: TGTGCCAGCGTCGGCTGGGGAGCGGAGTATCAGCCCCAGCATTTT. This encodes CASVGWGAEYQPQHF.

This clone showed up just once. The chain is built from TRBV6-6 and TRBJ2-5; D possibly corresponds to TRBD1 (7 bases). Germline V gene lookup returns CDR1 MNHNY and CDR2 SVGAGI (reference sequence). V lost 6 bases to trimming and J lost 9 bases, with 23 bases between them. This CDR3 region has 15 residues. The CDR3 sequence is CASRPQGGLALAQYF. The CDR3 coding sequence is TGTGCCAGCAGGCCGCAGGGGGGCCTAGCTTTGGCCCAGTACTTC.

The chain combines TRBV10-3 with TRBJ2-2; D possibly matches TRBD1 or TRBD2 (6 bases each). Germline V gives CDR1 ENHRY, CDR2 SYGVKD. Trimming left V 10 bases short and J 0 bases short, with 21 bases between. The CDR3 loop spans 17 amino acids. CDR3 residues: CATRRIDGGPNTGELFF. The CDR3 DNA reads TGTGCCACCCGTAGGATTGATGGGGGGCCGAACACCGGGGAGCTGTTTTTT.

The chain recombines TRBV7-8 with TRBJ1-6; D ambiguous. The CDR3 is 14 amino acids. The germline V gene has CDR1 SGHVS and CDR2 FQNEAQ. V shed 0 bases and J shed 12 bases, with 12 bases lying between them. CDR3 nucleotides: TGTGCCAGCAGCTTAGCCCCCGACAAGGGACCCCTCCACTTT. Translation: CASSLAPDKGPLHF.

The genes are TRBV4-3 and TRBJ2-1; D might be TRBD1 (5 bases). The CDR3 sequence is 16 residues long. Between the trimmed V and J ends, which lost 0 bases and 2 bases, there was a span of 11 bases. Germline CDR1 and CDR2: LGHNA and YSLEER. CDR3 sequence reads: CASSQEIARAYNEQFF. In DNA, the CDR3 is TGCGCCAGCAGCCAAGAAATCGCCAGGGCCTACAATGAGCAGTTCTTC.

The chain links TRBV19 to TRBJ1-5; 9 nucleotides match TRBD1. Germline V lookup: CDR1 LNHDA, CDR2 SQIVND (reference sequence). Trimming at V came to 4 bases and at J to 4 bases, leaving 8 bases not matched to a gene. This CDR3 is built from 16 residues. CDR3 in amino acids: CASSTTGQGWNQPQHF. CDR3 nucleotides: TGTGCCAGTAGTACCACGGGACAGGGCTGGAATCAGCCCCAGCATTTT.

Points on this clone: This CDR3 is also generated by other DNA sequences in the sample. The chain joins TRBV4-3 to TRBJ1-1; the match to TRBD1 covers 7 bases. With 0 bases clipped from V and 1 base from J, the junction kept 2 bases outside the gene matches. Germline V gene sequence: CDR1 LGHNA, CDR2 YSLEER. This CDR3 has 15 amino acids. The CDR3 coding sequence is TGCGCCAGCAGCCAAGAACAGGGGAGGAACACTGAAGCTTTCTTT. It encodes CASSQEQGRNTEAFF.